This TCR beta chain stems from a study of PD-L1 blockade in urothelial cancer. Sequenced by immunoSEQ multiplex PCR; TCRdb stores in-frame clones only, minus some. This repertoire shows some 110,000 clones, approximately 90% found once; its top ten account for approximately 3.5%. This sample's time point: peripheral blood 6 weeks after treatment start. This clone occurred once. Germline CDR1 and CDR2: SGHRS and YFSETQ. The J segment lost 2 bases and the V segment lost 4 bases, leaving 15 bases of the junction unmatched. This CDR3 region has 18 residues. The chain combines TRBV5-1 with TRBJ2-3; 8 bases are a match to TRBD1. The clonotype comes from a man in his fifties or sixties with urothelial cancer. This sample comprised PBMCs, obtained around atezolizumab (anti-PD-L1) treatment. CDR3 in amino acids: CASSPKSRQGTATDTQYF. The CDR3 bases are TGCGCCAGCAGCCCTAAATCTAGACAGGGGACTGCCACAGATACGCAGTATTTT.